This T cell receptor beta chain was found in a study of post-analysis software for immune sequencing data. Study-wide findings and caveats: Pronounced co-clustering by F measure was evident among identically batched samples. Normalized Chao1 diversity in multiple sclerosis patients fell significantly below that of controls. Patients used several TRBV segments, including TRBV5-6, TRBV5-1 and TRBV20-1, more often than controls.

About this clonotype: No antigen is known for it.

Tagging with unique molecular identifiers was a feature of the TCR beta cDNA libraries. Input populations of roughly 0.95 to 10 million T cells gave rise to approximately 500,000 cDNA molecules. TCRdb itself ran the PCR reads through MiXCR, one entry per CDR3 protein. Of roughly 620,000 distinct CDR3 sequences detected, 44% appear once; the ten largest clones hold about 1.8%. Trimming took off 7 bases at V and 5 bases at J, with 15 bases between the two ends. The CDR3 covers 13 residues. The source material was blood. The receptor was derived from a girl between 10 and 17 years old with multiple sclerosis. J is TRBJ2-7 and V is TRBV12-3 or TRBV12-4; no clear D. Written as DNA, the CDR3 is TGTGCCAGCACTAACGGGCCATCCCACGAGCAGTACTTC. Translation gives CASTNGPSHEQYF.